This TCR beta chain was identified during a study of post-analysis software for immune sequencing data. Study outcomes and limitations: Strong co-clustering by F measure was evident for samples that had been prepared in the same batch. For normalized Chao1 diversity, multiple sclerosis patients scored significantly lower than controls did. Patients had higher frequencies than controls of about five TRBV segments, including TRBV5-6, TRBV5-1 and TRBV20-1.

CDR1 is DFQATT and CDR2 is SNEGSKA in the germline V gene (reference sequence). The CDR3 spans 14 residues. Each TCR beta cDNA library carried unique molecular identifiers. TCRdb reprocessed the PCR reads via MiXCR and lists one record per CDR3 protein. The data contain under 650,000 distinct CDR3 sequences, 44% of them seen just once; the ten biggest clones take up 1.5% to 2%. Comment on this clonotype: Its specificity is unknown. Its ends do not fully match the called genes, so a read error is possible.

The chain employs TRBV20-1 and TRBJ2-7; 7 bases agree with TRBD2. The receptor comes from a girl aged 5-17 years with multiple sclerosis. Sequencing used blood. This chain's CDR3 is CSAAVAGPSCEQYF. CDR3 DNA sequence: TGCAGTGCTGCGGTAGCGGGTCCTTCCTGCGAGCAGTACTTC.